These T cell receptor delta chains were read from a single sample in a study of Vδ1+ human thymocytes. TCRdb applied CATT to the multiplex PCR reads for clone calling. The sample has under 25,000 delta-chain clones, 25% to 30% seen once. The sample consisted of Vdelta1+ gamma-delta thymocytes from the thymus. Every receptor here comes from a boy in the first two years of life who had congenital heart surgery. The CDR3 runs from the conserved cysteine through the conserved F or W. Clone size is given for some rows only: seen once, a few or many times, or a class if the clone is expanded.

j_call: TRDJ1
clone_size: few
v_call: TRDV1
cdr3_aa: CALLLLPPLGTGGWKYTDKLIF

j_call: TRDJ1
clone_size: NA
v_call: TRDV1
cdr3_aa: CALGERSSDSTLGDKDITDKLIF

j_call: TRDJ1
clone_size: NA
v_call: TRDV1
cdr3_aa: CALGERVLLGGTGSLNKLIF

j_call: TRDJ1
clone_size: few
v_call: TRDV1
cdr3_aa: CALGERMSYRLGDRGTDKLIF

j_call: TRDJ1
clone_size: NA
v_call: TRDV1
cdr3_aa: CALGELTPSRQYTDKPIF

j_call: TRDJ1
clone_size: medium-sized
v_call: TRDV1
cdr3_aa: CALVENPRLACTGGYPYTDKLIF

j_call: TRDJ1
clone_size: NA
v_call: TRDV1
cdr3_aa: CALGELWTAGGRFLPTYLAPYTDKLIF

j_call: TRDJ1
clone_size: few
v_call: TRDV1
cdr3_aa: CALGSNFLVTGDNAYTCDKLIF

j_call: TRDJ1
clone_size: NA
v_call: TRDV1
cdr3_aa: CALGEPSRLPSPTRWGIPYTDKLIF

j_call: TRDJ1
clone_size: few
v_call: TRDV1
cdr3_aa: CALGEISGGWGTYTDKLIF

j_call: TRDJ1
clone_size: few
v_call: TRDV1
cdr3_aa: CALGESKLWGILYTDKLIF

j_call: TRDJ1
clone_size: few
v_call: TRDV1
cdr3_aa: CALGELGAFLPYWGNYYTDKLIF

j_call: TRDJ1
clone_size: NA
v_call: TRDV1
cdr3_aa: CALGEMVSPPGGVCYTDKLIF

j_call: TRDJ1
clone_size: NA
v_call: TRDV1
cdr3_aa: CALGVFLEGDKPNCDKLIF

j_call: TRDJ2
clone_size: few
v_call: TRDV1
cdr3_aa: CALGELPFLPITGGYGTAQLFF

j_call: TRDJ1
clone_size: NA
v_call: TRDV1
cdr3_aa: CALGGGRFLLGDKAREAYTDKLIF

j_call: TRDJ1
clone_size: NA
v_call: TRDV1
cdr3_aa: CALGEPLLYYWDTVELIF

j_call: TRDJ1
clone_size: NA
v_call: TRDV1
cdr3_aa: CALGELVPPLTILGDLYTDKLIF

j_call: TRDJ1
clone_size: NA
v_call: TRDV1
cdr3_aa: CALGEVRGYPAYTDKLIF

j_call: TRDJ1
clone_size: NA
v_call: TRDV1
cdr3_aa: CALGELGISNGGYETDKLIF

j_call: TRDJ1
clone_size: NA
v_call: TRDV1
cdr3_aa: CALGESAFLLRQGEGGKNNTPDKLIF

j_call: TRDJ1
clone_size: NA
v_call: TRDV1
cdr3_aa: CALGVPVLGSLGSETDKLIF

j_call: TRDJ1
clone_size: NA
v_call: TRDV1
cdr3_aa: CALGELSPPYWGFPSTDKLIF

j_call: TRDJ1
clone_size: NA
v_call: TRDV1
cdr3_aa: CALAHLAPKSGEADKLIF

j_call: TRDJ1
clone_size: NA
v_call: TRDV1
cdr3_aa: CALGELIRAVPSYLTEYTDKLIF